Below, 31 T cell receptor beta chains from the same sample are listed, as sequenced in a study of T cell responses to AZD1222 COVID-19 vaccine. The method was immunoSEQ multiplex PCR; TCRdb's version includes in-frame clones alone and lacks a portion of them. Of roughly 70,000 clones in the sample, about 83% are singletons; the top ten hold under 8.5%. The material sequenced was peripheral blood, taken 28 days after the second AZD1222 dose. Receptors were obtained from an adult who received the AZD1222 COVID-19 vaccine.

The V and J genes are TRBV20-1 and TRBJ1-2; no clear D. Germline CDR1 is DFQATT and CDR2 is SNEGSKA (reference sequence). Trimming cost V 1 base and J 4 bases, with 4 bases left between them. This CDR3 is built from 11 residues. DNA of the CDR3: TGCAGTGCTAGAGGGGTCTATGGCTACACCTTC. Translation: CSARGVYGYTF.

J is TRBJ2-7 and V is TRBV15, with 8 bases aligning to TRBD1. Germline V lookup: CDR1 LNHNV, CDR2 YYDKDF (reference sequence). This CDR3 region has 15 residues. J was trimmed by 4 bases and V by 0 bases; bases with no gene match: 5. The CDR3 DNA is TGTGCCACCAGCAGAGATACCGACAGGGGTTACGAGCAGTACTTC. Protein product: CATSRDTDRGYEQYF.

This CDR3 reads CASTIPGRGDTGELFF. CDR3 nucleotides: TGTGCCAGCACCATACCCGGCAGGGGCGACACCGGGGAGCTGTTTTTT. The V and J genes are TRBV2 and TRBJ2-2, with a tentative D call TRBD1 (6 bases). V dropped 7 bases and J dropped 3 bases, with 18 bases sitting between them. Per the germline V gene, CDR1 is SNHLY and CDR2 is FYNNEI. The CDR3 extends over 16 amino acids.

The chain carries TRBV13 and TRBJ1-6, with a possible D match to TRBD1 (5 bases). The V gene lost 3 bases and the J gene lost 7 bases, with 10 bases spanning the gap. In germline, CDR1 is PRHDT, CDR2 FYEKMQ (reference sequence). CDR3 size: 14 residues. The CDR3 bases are TGTGCCAGCAGCTTTGGCAGGGCAAATTCACCCCTCCACTTT. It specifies CASSFGRANSPLHF. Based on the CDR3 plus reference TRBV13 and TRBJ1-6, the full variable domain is AAGVIQSPRHLIKEKRETATLKCYPIPRHDTVYWYQQGPGQDPQFLISFYEKMQSDKGSIPDRFSAQQFSDYHSELNMSSLELGDSALYFCASSFGRANSPLHFGNGTRLTVT.

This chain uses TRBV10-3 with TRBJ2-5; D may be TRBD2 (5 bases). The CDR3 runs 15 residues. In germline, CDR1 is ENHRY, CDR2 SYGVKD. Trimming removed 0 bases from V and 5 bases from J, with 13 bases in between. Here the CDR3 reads CAISESAAGVETQYF. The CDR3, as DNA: TGTGCCATCAGTGAGTCGGCGGCCGGGGTTGAGACCCAGTACTTC.

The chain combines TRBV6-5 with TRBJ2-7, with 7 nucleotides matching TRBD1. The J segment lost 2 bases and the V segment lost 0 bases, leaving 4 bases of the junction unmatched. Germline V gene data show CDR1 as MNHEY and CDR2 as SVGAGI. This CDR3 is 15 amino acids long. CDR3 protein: CASSYSRQGPYEQYF. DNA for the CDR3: TGTGCCAGCAGTTACTCCAGACAGGGACCCTACGAGCAGTACTTC.

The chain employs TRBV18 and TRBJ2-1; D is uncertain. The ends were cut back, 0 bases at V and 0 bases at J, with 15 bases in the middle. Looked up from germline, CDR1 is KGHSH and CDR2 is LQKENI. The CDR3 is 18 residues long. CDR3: CASSPPVLMGSSYNEQFF. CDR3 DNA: TGTGCCAGCTCACCACCAGTATTAATGGGAAGCTCCTACAATGAGCAGTTCTTC.

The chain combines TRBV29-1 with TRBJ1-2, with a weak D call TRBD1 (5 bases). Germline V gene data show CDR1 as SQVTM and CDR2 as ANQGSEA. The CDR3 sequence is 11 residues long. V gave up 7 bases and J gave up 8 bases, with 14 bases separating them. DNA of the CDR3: TGCAGCGGCGCCGGGGGGGAAGGCTACACCTTC. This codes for CSGAGGEGYTF.

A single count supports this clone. CDR3 loop: CASSTPSGGTDTQYF. The CDR3 DNA reads TGTGCCAGCAGTACCCCAAGCGGGGGCACAGATACGCAGTATTTT. This chain uses TRBV6-5 with TRBJ2-3, with 7 positions matching TRBD2. Germline lookup yields CDR1 MNHEY and CDR2 SVGAGI. This CDR3 has 15 residues. The V and J ends lost 5 bases and 1 base, in that order; junction bases with no gene match: 6.

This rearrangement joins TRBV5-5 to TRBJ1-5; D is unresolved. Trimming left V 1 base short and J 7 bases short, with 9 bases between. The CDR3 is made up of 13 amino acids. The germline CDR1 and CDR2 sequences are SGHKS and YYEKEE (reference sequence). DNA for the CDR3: TGTGCCAGCAGCTTGAACGTTGCACAGCCCCAGCATTTT. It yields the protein CASSLNVAQPQHF.

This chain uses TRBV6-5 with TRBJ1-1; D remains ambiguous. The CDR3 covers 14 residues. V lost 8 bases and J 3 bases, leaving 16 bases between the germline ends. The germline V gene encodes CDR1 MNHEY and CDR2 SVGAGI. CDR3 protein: CASLSGAVYTEAFF. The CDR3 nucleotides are TGTGCCAGCTTGTCCGGCGCGGTCTACACTGAAGCTTTCTTT.

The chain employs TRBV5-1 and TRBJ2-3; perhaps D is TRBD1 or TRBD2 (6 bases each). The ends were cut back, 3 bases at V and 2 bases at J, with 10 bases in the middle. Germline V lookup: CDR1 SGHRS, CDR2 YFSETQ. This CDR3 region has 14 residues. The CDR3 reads CASSSGALTDTQYF. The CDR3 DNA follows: TGCGCCAGCAGCTCGGGGGCCCTCACAGATACGCAGTATTTT.

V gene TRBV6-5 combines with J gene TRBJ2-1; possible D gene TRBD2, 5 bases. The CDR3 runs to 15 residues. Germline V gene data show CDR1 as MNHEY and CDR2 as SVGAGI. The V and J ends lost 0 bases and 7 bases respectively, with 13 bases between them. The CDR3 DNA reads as TGTGCCAGCAGTTACTCCGGCGGGCCGAGAAATGAGCAGTTCTTC. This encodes CASSYSGGPRNEQFF.

CDR3 DNA sequence: TGTGCCAGCAGCCAAGCGGGGGGCTTCCCGACGCAGTATTTT. Its protein product is CASSQAGGFPTQYF. The rearrangement uses TRBV14 and TRBJ2-3; D possibly corresponds to TRBD2 (7 bases). V was pared by 1 base and J by 9 bases, with 14 bases between. The germline V gene encodes CDR1 SGHDN and CDR2 FVKESK. This CDR3 is 14 amino acids long.

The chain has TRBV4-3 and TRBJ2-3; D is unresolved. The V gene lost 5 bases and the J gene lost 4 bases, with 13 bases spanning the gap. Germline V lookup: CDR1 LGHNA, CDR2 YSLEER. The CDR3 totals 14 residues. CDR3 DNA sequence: TGCGCCAGCAGCTCGGCGGATGGATCAGATACGCAGTATTTT. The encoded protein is CASSSADGSDTQYF.

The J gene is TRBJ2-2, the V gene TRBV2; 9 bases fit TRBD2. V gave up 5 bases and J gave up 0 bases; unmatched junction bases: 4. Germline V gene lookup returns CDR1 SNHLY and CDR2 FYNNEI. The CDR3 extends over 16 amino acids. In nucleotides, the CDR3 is TGTGCCAGCAGTCTTCTAGCGGGGTCGAACACCGGGGAGCTGTTTTTT. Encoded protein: CASSLLAGSNTGELFF.

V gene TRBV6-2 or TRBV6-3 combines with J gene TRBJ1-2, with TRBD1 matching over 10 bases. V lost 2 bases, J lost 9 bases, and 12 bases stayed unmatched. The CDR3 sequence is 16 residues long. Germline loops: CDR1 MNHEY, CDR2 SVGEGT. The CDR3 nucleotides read TGTGCCAGCAGTTACCCCGCGACAGGGGGCGCGATACGCTACACCTTC. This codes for CASSYPATGGAIRYTF.

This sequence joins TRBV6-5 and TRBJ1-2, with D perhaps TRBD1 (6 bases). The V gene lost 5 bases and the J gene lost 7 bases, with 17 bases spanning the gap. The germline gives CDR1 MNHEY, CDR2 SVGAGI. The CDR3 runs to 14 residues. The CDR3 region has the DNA TGTGCCAGCAGTATTTTACAGGGAGCCCTTGGCTACACCTTC. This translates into CASSILQGALGYTF.

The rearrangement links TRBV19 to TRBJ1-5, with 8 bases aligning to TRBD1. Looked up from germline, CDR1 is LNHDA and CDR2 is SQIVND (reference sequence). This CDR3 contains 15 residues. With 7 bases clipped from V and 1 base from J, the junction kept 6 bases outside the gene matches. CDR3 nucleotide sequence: TGTGCCAGTACTTGGACAGGGCCGAGCAATCAGCCCCAGCATTTT. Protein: CASTWTGPSNQPQHF.

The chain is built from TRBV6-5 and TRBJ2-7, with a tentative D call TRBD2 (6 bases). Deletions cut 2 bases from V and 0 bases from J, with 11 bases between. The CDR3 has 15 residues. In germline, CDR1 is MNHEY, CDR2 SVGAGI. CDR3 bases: TGTGCCAGCAGTTACGGCGCGGGGCTCTCCTACGAGCAGTACTTC. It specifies CASSYGAGLSYEQYF.

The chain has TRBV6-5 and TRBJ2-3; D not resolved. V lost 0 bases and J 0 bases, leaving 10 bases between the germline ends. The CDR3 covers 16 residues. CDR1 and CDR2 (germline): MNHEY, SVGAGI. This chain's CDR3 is CASSYSWLESTDTQYF. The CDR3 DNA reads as TGTGCCAGCAGTTACTCGTGGCTCGAAAGCACAGATACGCAGTATTTT.

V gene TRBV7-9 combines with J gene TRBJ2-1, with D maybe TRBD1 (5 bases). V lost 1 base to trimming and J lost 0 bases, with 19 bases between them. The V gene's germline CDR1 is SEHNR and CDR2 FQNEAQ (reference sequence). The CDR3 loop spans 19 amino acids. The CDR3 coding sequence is TGTGCCAGCAGCTTAGTCCCCCTCGTCAGGGTTAGCTCCTACAATGAGCAGTTCTTC. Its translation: CASSLVPLVRVSSYNEQFF. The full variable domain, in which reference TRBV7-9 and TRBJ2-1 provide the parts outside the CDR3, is DTGVSQNPRHKITKRGQNVTFRCDPISEHNRLYWYRQTLGQGPEFLTYFQNEAQLEKSRLLSDRFSAERPKGSFSTLEIQRTEQGDSAMYLCASSLVPLVRVSSYNEQFFGPGTRLTVL.

CDR3 bases: TGTGTTAGGCGGCTAGCCAAAAACATTCAGTACTTC. Its protein product is CVRRLAKNIQYF. The chain is built from TRBV12-3 or TRBV12-4 and TRBJ2-4; D remains ambiguous. The CDR3 has 12 amino acids.

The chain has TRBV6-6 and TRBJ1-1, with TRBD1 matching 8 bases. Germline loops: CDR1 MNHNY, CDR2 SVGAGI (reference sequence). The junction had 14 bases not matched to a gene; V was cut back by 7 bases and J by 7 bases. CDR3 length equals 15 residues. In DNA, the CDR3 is TGTGCCAGCAAGTTTTCAACAGGGGGAAATATTGAAGCTTTCTTT. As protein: CASKFSTGGNIEAFF.

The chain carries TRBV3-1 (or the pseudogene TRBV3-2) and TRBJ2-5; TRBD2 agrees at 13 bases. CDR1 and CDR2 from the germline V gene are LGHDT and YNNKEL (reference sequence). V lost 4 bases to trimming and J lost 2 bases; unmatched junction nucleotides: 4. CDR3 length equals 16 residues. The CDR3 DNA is TGTGCCAGCAGCCTTACTAGCGGGGGGGGTCAAGAGACCCAGTACTTC. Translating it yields CASSLTSGGGQETQYF.

The CDR3: CASSQETDIDNYGYTF. The CDR3, as DNA: TGCGCCAGCAGCCAAGAAACGGACATCGATAACTATGGCTACACCTTC. The rearrangement uses TRBV4-3 and TRBJ1-2; a possible D gene is TRBD1 (5 bases). V was shortened by 0 bases and J by 1 base, with 12 bases between the two germline ends. The germline V gene encodes CDR1 LGHNA and CDR2 YSLEER. The CDR3 has 16 amino acids.

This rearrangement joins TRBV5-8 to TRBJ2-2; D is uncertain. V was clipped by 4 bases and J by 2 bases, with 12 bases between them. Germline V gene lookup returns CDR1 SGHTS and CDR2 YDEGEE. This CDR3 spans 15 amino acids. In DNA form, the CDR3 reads TGTGCCAGCAGCCTCCGCGGTCTCAACACCGGGGAGCTGTTTTTT. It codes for CASSLRGLNTGELFF.

The DNA of the CDR3 is TGCGCCAGCAGCCAAGAACAAACCTTCCAAGAGACCCAGTACTTC. This codes for CASSQEQTFQETQYF. The chain carries TRBV4-3 and TRBJ2-5; D not certain. V lost 0 bases and J lost 1, with 9 bases in between. Germline assignment: CDR1 LGHNA and CDR2 YSLEER. The CDR3 loop spans 15 amino acids.

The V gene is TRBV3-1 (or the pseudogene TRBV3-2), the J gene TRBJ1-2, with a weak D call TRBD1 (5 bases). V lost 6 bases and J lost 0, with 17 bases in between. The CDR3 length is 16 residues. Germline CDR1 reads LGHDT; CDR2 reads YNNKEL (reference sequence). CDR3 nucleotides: TGTGCCAGCAGTCCGGGGTCCGGGACCTCTAACTATGGCTACACCTTC. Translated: CASSPGSGTSNYGYTF.

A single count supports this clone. CDR3 DNA: TGTGCCAGCAGTCAGGGACTAGCGGGGGGGCTTACGCAGTATTTT. It yields the protein CASSQGLAGGLTQYF. The chain employs TRBV2 and TRBJ2-3, with 16 nucleotides matching TRBD2. The CDR3 is 15 residues long. Germline CDR1 reads SNHLY; CDR2 reads FYNNEI. Trimming cost V 5 bases and J 8 bases; bases outside gene matches: 4.

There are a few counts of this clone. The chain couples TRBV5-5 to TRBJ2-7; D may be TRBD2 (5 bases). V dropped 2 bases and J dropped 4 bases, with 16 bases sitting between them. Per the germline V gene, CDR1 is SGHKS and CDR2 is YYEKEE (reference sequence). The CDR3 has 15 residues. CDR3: CASSLFVPPGYEQYF. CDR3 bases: TGTGCCAGCAGCTTATTCGTACCTCCGGGGTACGAGCAGTACTTC.